These 6 T cell receptor beta chains share one sample of origin, sequenced in a study of radiation and T cells in renal cell carcinoma. Clones were sequenced by immunoSEQ multiplex PCR, and TCRdb holds only the in-frame ones, with some missing. The repertoire includes 50,000 to 65,000 clones, 70% to 80% of them detected once, and 6% to 7% sits in the top ten. Time point denoted: blood 4 weeks post-SBRT, at nephrectomy. Treatment meaning: 15 Gy SBRT to primary tumor, nephrectomy 4 weeks later. The sequenced sample was blood, obtained from a patient whose treatment included radiotherapy and nephrectomy. These receptors were collected from a man aged 55 to 70 with renal cell carcinoma.

The chain combines TRBV19 with TRBJ1-1; D not resolved. Trimming took off 8 bases at V and 5 bases at J, with 21 bases between the two ends. Germline V lookup: CDR1 LNHDA, CDR2 SQIVND (reference sequence). There are 15 residues in the CDR3. For the CDR3, the DNA is TGTGCCAGTTCGATCACCGGTTCCTCGGGGACTGAAGCTTTCTTT. Translated, it gives CASSITGSSGTEAFF.

This rearrangement joins TRBV7-9 to TRBJ1-1; D is perhaps TRBD1 (5 bases). This CDR3 has 14 amino acids. Germline V gene sequence: CDR1 SEHNR, CDR2 FQNEAQ (reference sequence). V shed 5 bases and J shed 1 base, with 11 bases lying between them. The CDR3 region has the DNA TGTGCCAGCAGCATAGGGACGGGGAACACTGAAGCTTTCTTT. It translates to CASSIGTGNTEAFF.

The V and J genes are TRBV14 and TRBJ2-1; D unresolved. Germline CDR1 reads SGHDN; CDR2 reads FVKESK. This CDR3 has 16 residues. The V end lost 1 base, the J end lost 4 bases, and 14 bases lay between the germline ends. Written as DNA, the CDR3 is TGTGCCAGCAGCCAAGTGGGCGAGGTCCCATACAATGAGCAGTTCTTC. This codes for CASSQVGEVPYNEQFF.

J is TRBJ1-3 and V is TRBV5-6, with 9 bases that match TRBD1. J was trimmed by 4 bases and V by 5 bases; bases with no gene match: 7. Germline V lookup: CDR1 SGHDT, CDR2 YYEEEE. The CDR3 loop spans 15 amino acids. In nucleotides, the CDR3 is TGTGCCAGCAGTCGGGACAGGGTGTGGGGAAACACCATATATTTT. Its translation is CASSRDRVWGNTIYF.

The rearrangement links TRBV7-9 to TRBJ2-1, with 10 bases fitting TRBD2. Germline CDR1 SEHNR, CDR2 FQNEAQ (reference sequence). Trimming at V came to 5 bases and at J to 9 bases, leaving 7 bases not matched to a gene. The CDR3 sequence is 14 residues long. CDR3 loop: CASSEIAGGGEQFF. The CDR3 DNA reads TGTGCCAGCAGCGAAATAGCGGGAGGTGGTGAGCAGTTCTTC. Complete variable domain (other parts from reference TRBV7-9 and TRBJ2-1): DTGVSQNPRHKITKRGQNVTFRCDPISEHNRLYWYRQTLGQGPEFLTYFQNEAQLEKSRLLSDRFSAERPKGSFSTLEIQRTEQGDSAMYLCASSEIAGGGEQFFGPGTRLTVL.

Only a few counts were recorded for this clone. V and J are TRBV4-3 and TRBJ2-7; D is unresolved. The length of the CDR3 is 15 residues. The V and J ends lost 0 bases and 7 bases respectively, with 16 bases between them. CDR1 and CDR2 (germline): LGHNA, YSLEER. CDR3 bases: TGCGCCAGCAGCCAAGATTTAGTTATAAGGAAGGAGCAGTACTTC. The encoded protein is CASSQDLVIRKEQYF.